The source of this TCR beta chain is a study of T cell changes during pregnancy in multiple sclerosis. V was pared by 3 bases and J by 0 bases, with 7 bases of the junction left unmatched. CDR1 and CDR2 (germline): SGHNT, YYREEE (reference sequence). CDR3 size: 17 residues. The table came from immunoSEQ multiplex PCR; TCRdb's copy has only in-frame clones and leaves some out. The data contain about 93,000 clones, roughly 91% of them singletons. The chain combines TRBV5-4 with TRBJ2-3, with 10 bases matching TRBD2. This specimen was peripheral blood, taken after pregnancy. The source of this sequence is a female donor in good health, enrolled as a control in a pregnancy study. For the CDR3, the DNA is TGTGCCAGCAGCTCGACCTGGACTAGCGGTAGCACAGATACGCAGTATTTT. Translating it yields CASSSTWTSGSTDTQYF. Variable domain in full (rest from reference TRBV5-4 and TRBJ2-3): ETGVTQSPTHLIKTRGQQVTLRCSSQSGHNTVSWYQQALGQGPQFIFQYYREEENGRGNFPPRFSGLQFPNYSSELNVNALELDDSALYLCASSSTWTSGSTDTQYFGPGTRLTVL.